The 9 T cell receptor beta chains in this list originate from one sample, sequenced in a study of early T cells in non-severe SARS-CoV-2 infection. TCRdb used MiXCR to reprocess the 5' RACE reads, holding one entry per CDR3 protein. The sample carries tens of thousands of distinct CDR3 sequences, about 11% recorded once. This sample comprised whole blood, obtained at baseline. The source of these receptors is an adult who was a healthcare worker with PCR-confirmed SARS-CoV-2 infection or an uninfected control (not recorded which).

The chain is built from TRBV6-2 or TRBV6-3 and TRBJ1-2; D perhaps matches TRBD1 (5 bases). This CDR3 spans 14 amino acids. Germline V CDR1 and CDR2: MNHEY, SVGEGT. V shed 7 bases and J shed 4 bases, with 16 bases lying between them. CDR3 sequence: CASKRDRGLYGYTF. CDR3 nucleotide sequence: TGTGCCAGCAAGAGGGACCGAGGCCTCTATGGCTACACCTTC.

This clonotype was seen only a few times. V and J are TRBV10-2 and TRBJ1-2; D is undetermined. V was shortened by 6 bases and J by 4 bases, with 12 bases between the two germline ends. Germline CDR1 is WSHSY and CDR2 is SAAADI. The CDR3 spans 13 residues. Here the CDR3 reads CASSAQPIYGYTF. The CDR3 DNA reads TGCGCCAGCAGCGCACAGCCTATCTATGGCTACACCTTC.

The V call is TRBV7-9, the J call TRBJ1-1; no firm D call. Germline V gene sequence: CDR1 SEHNR, CDR2 FQNEAQ (reference sequence). This CDR3 spans 12 amino acids. The V end lost 5 bases, the J end lost 5 bases, and 9 bases lay between the germline ends. CDR3 DNA sequence: TGTGCCAGCAGCCGTGGTAGGACTGAAGCTTTCTTT. Amino acid sequence: CASSRGRTEAFF.

This clonotype was seen a few times. The genes are TRBV9 and TRBJ2-2; the D gene is possibly TRBD2 (5 bases). CDR3 length: 16 residues. Germline-derived CDR1 and CDR2 are SGDLS and YYNGEE. Trimming removed 0 bases from V and 1 base from J, with 10 bases in between. The CDR3 region is CASSVGSSMNTGELFF. As DNA, the CDR3 is TGTGCCAGCAGCGTAGGGTCTAGCATGAACACCGGGGAGCTGTTTTTT.

The V gene is TRBV27, the J gene TRBJ1-4; D unresolved. The germline V gene encodes CDR1 MNHEY and CDR2 SMNVEV (reference sequence). The V gene lost 8 bases and the J gene lost 5 bases, with 15 bases spanning the gap. The CDR3 is 14 amino acids. The CDR3 protein is CASRPMGSNEKLFF. The CDR3 DNA follows: TGTGCCAGCCGCCCCATGGGTTCCAATGAAAAACTGTTTTTT.

This clonotype was observed a handful of times. This rearrangement joins TRBV6-5 to TRBJ2-4; D is uncertain. This CDR3 comprises 12 residues. Germline CDR1 MNHEY, CDR2 SVGAGI. With 4 bases removed from V and 9 bases from J, the gap between germline ends came to 10 bases. The CDR3 region is CASSSPRGIQYF. DNA for the CDR3: TGTGCCAGCAGTTCCCCTCGCGGCATTCAGTACTTC.

The V gene is TRBV4-1, the J gene TRBJ1-6; no reliable D call. Looked up from germline, CDR1 is MGHRA and CDR2 is YSYEKL. Between the trimmed V and J ends, which lost 1 base and 3 bases, there was a span of 13 bases. There are 17 residues in the CDR3. The CDR3 reads CASSQVRVIGYNSPLHF. Here the CDR3 DNA reads TGCGCCAGCAGCCAAGTCCGGGTAATAGGCTATAATTCACCCCTCCACTTT.

This clonotype was observed a few times. The chain carries TRBV12-3 or TRBV12-4 and TRBJ1-3; possible D gene TRBD1, 5 bases. V lost 0 bases to trimming and J lost 2 bases, with 11 bases between them. This CDR3 spans 16 amino acids. CDR3 in DNA: TGTGCCAGCAGTTTAGCGGGCGCGGGGGCTGGAAACACCATATATTTT. Its translation: CASSLAGAGAGNTIYF.

J is TRBJ2-7 and V is TRBV7-2; 9 bases fit TRBD2. Germline values: CDR1 SGHTA, CDR2 FQGNSA. Trimming removed 2 bases from V and 0 bases from J; junction bases left unmatched: 2. This CDR3 comprises 15 residues. The CDR3 sequence is CASSLSGGLSYEQYF. CDR3 nucleotide sequence: TGTGCCAGCAGCTTAAGCGGGGGGCTCTCCTACGAGCAGTACTTC.